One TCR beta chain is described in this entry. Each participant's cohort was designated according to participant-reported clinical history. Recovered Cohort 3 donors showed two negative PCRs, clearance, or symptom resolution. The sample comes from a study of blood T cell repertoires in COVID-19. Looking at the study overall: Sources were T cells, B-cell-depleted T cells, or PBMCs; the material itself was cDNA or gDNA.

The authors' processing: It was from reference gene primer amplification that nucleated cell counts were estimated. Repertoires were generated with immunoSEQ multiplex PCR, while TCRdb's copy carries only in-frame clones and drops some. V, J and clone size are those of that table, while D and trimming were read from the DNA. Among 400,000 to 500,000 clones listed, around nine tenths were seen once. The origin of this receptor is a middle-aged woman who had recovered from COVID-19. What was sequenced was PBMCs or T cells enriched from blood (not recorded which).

CDR3 bases: TGCGCCAGCAGCTTGACAGCCCCAGATACGCAGTATTTT. Translation: CASSLTAPDTQYF. V gene TRBV5-1 combines with J gene TRBJ2-3; D is unresolved. This CDR3 comprises 13 residues. Trimming pared 1 base from V and 4 bases from J, leaving 7 bases between. The germline V gene has CDR1 SGHRS and CDR2 YFSETQ.